The following is a T cell receptor (beta chain) sequence with its context. The entry originates in a study of T cell changes during pregnancy in multiple sclerosis. Deletions cut 3 bases from V and 7 bases from J, with 12 bases between. The CDR3 spans 14 residues. The V gene's germline CDR1 is SEHNR and CDR2 FQNEAQ (reference sequence). TCRdb's table, derived via immunoSEQ multiplex PCR, lists solely in-frame clones and lacks some. This sample has about 77,000 clones; 85% to 95% occur once, and the top ten carry roughly 2.6%. The sequence derives from a female donor in good health, enrolled as a control in a pregnancy study. The sequencing used peripheral blood, collected after pregnancy. The chain combines TRBV7-9 with TRBJ2-2, with D uncertain. As DNA, the CDR3 is TGTGCCAGCAGCTTTTCTTTATTTTACGGGGAGCTGTTTTTT. It is translated as CASSFSLFYGELFF.